The 26 T cell receptor beta chains given below trace back to one sample, sequenced in a study of cytomegalovirus exposure and HLA in healthy donors. Vbeta (60) and Jbeta (13) primers were used in the PCR. The data were produced by immunoSEQ multiplex PCR, yet TCRdb's version contains in-frame clones alone and is incomplete. This sample has 150,000 to 200,000 clones, with about four fifths found just once. Sequenced sample: PBMCs. These TCRs come from a woman in her thirties or forties in good health and CMV-seronegative.

Only a few counts were recorded for this clone. The chain has TRBV4-3 and TRBJ2-4; 7 nucleotides agree with TRBD1. Germline values: CDR1 LGHNA, CDR2 YSLEER. The CDR3 runs to 16 residues. J was trimmed by 6 bases and V by 2 bases; bases with no gene match: 10. The CDR3 nucleotides read TGCGCCAGCAGCCAAACTTACTCAGGGGGTTCAAACATTCAGTACTTC. Amino acid sequence: CASSQTYSGGSNIQYF.

The rearrangement links TRBV30 to TRBJ2-1, with D perhaps matching TRBD2 (5 bases). CDR3 length: 14 amino acids. In germline, CDR1 is GTSNPN, CDR2 SVGIG (reference sequence). V was clipped by 2 bases and J by 7 bases, with 15 bases between them. The CDR3 sequence: CAWSPGISENEQFF. The CDR3 DNA sequence: TGTGCCTGGAGTCCCGGGATCTCTGAAAATGAGCAGTTCTTC.

This clone was counted between two and nine times. The chain links TRBV27 to TRBJ2-5, with 8 bases matching TRBD2. CDR3 length equals 15 residues. V lost 3 bases and J lost 6; bases outside the gene matches: 9. Germline lookup yields CDR1 MNHEY and CDR2 SMNVEV (reference sequence). The CDR3 protein is CASSFNSGSFQTQYF. Here the CDR3 DNA reads TGTGCCAGCAGTTTTAACAGCGGGAGTTTTCAGACCCAGTACTTC.

In its sample, this clone was seen once. The rearrangement uses TRBV25-1 and TRBJ2-7; TRBD2 matches at 8 bases. Germline lookup yields CDR1 MGHDK and CDR2 SYGVNS. The CDR3 is made up of 14 amino acids. Germline trimming cut 8 bases from V and 0 bases from J; bases unmatched to any gene: 6. The CDR3 region has the DNA TGTGCCAGCGAGCGAAGCGGGAGCTCCTACGAGCAGTACTTC. Protein: CASERSGSSYEQYF.

The rearrangement links TRBV10-3 to TRBJ2-3, with D possibly TRBD2 on 5 matching bases. V lost 11 bases, J lost 0 bases, and 15 bases lay in between. This CDR3 region has 14 residues. Germline V gene data show CDR1 as ENHRY and CDR2 as SYGVKD. The CDR3 nucleotides are TGTGCCTCCGCTCCACTAGGGAGCACAGATACGCAGTATTTT. Its translation: CASAPLGSTDTQYF.

This clone has just one count. The chain recombines TRBV28 with TRBJ1-4, with unresolved D. Per germline, CDR1 MDHEN and CDR2 SYDVKM. CDR3 length equals 14 residues. The V end was cut by 3 bases, the J end by 4 bases, with 9 bases between. The CDR3, as DNA: TGTGCCAGCAGTTTCCCGGGGATTAATGAAAAACTGTTTTTT. Residues: CASSFPGINEKLFF.

With regard to this clone: The junction shows a germline mismatch at one end, possibly a read error. The chain recombines TRBV5-1 with TRBJ2-5; 7 bases agree with TRBD1. This CDR3 has 15 amino acids. Germline CDR1 and CDR2: SGHRS and YFSETQ. The CDR3 bases are TGCGCCAGCAGCTTGGTGGCCGGGACAGAAGAGGCCCAGTACTTC. As protein: CASSLVAGTEEAQYF.

The chain couples TRBV7-3 to TRBJ2-1; D is undetermined. The CDR3 consists of 17 residues. V was pared by 1 base and J by 0 bases, with 13 bases between. From germline, CDR1 is SGHTA and CDR2 FQGTGA. CDR3 in amino acids: CASSLSDNPYSYNEQFF. DNA of the CDR3: TGTGCCAGCAGCTTAAGTGACAACCCCTACTCCTACAATGAGCAGTTCTTC.

The chain links TRBV19 to TRBJ2-3, with a weak D call TRBD1 (6 bases). This CDR3 has 14 residues. Germline V gives CDR1 LNHDA, CDR2 SQIVND (reference sequence). V lost 5 bases and J lost 1, with 10 bases in between. The CDR3 sequence: CASSYRVGTDTQYF. The CDR3 DNA reads as TGTGCCAGTAGTTACAGGGTGGGCACAGATACGCAGTATTTT.

The V call is TRBV29-1, the J call TRBJ1-1; D remains ambiguous. Trimming pared 4 bases from V and 0 bases from J, leaving 9 bases between. Germline-derived CDR1 and CDR2 are SQVTM and ANQGSEA. The CDR3 contains 13 residues. CDR3 sequence reads: CSVVVQMNTEAFF. Written as DNA, the CDR3 is TGCAGCGTTGTTGTCCAAATGAACACTGAAGCTTTCTTT.

The rearrangement links TRBV10-3 to TRBJ2-3; TRBD2 agrees at 11 bases. The CDR3 consists of 17 residues. The germline V gene encodes CDR1 ENHRY and CDR2 SYGVKD. V shed 8 bases and J 0 bases; nucleotides not matched to a gene: 10. CDR3 in amino acids: CAISGTSGLSSTDTQYF. The CDR3, as DNA: TGTGCCATCTCCGGGACTAGCGGTCTCTCTAGCACAGATACGCAGTATTTT.

This clone was seen a handful of times. The chain links TRBV5-1 to TRBJ2-1; D might be TRBD2 (6 bases). This CDR3 is built from 15 residues. Germline CDR1 is SGHRS and CDR2 is YFSETQ. With 0 bases removed from V and 7 bases from J, the gap between germline ends came to 14 bases. The CDR3 loop is CASSLDGSSSNEQFF. The CDR3 DNA follows: TGCGCCAGCAGCTTGGACGGGAGCAGTTCAAATGAGCAGTTCTTC.

J is TRBJ2-1 and V is TRBV19; 8 bases match TRBD2. CDR1 LNHDA and CDR2 SQIVND come from the germline V gene (reference sequence). The CDR3 covers 16 residues. V dropped 5 bases and J dropped 6; count of bases not matched to a gene: 12. CDR3 sequence reads: CASSLSPAGALNEQFF. CDR3 coding DNA: TGTGCCAGTAGTCTCAGCCCAGCGGGAGCCCTCAATGAGCAGTTCTTC.

This chain uses TRBV19 with TRBJ1-6; D possibly corresponds to TRBD1 (6 bases). V shed 4 bases and J shed 6 bases, with 10 bases lying between them. The CDR3 length is 14 residues. Germline V gene sequence: CDR1 LNHDA, CDR2 SQIVND (reference sequence). The CDR3: CASSSVQGNSPLHF. The CDR3, as DNA: TGTGCCAGTAGTAGCGTACAGGGTAATTCACCCCTCCACTTT.

The chain has TRBV30 and TRBJ1-1; D is perhaps TRBD1 (5 bases). The germline V gene has CDR1 GTSNPN and CDR2 SVGIG (reference sequence). The CDR3 is made up of 15 amino acids. Deletions cut 0 bases from V and 3 bases from J, with 14 bases between. CDR3 sequence: CAWSVLGRADTEAFF. CDR3 in DNA: TGTGCCTGGAGTGTACTGGGCAGGGCGGACACTGAAGCTTTCTTT.

The chain recombines TRBV5-6 with TRBJ1-3; D remains unclear. The CDR3 spans 17 residues. V was shortened by 4 bases and J by 0 bases, with 17 bases between the two germline ends. CDR1 is SGHDT and CDR2 is YYEEEE in the germline V gene. CDR3 in amino acids: CASSIGPAANSGNTIYF. The CDR3 coding sequence is TGTGCCAGCAGCATAGGTCCGGCGGCGAACTCTGGAAACACCATATATTTT.

This clone was detected only a few times. The same CDR3 arises from other DNA sequences in this sample as well. J is TRBJ1-1 and V is TRBV18, with 8 bases identical to TRBD1. Germline CDR1 is KGHSH and CDR2 is LQKENI. This CDR3 comprises 14 residues. Trimming cost V 3 bases and J 1 base; bases outside gene matches: 1. The CDR3 bases are TGTGCCAGCTCACCCGGACAGGGGAACACTGAAGCTTTCTTT. It is translated as CASSPGQGNTEAFF.

This clone was found a few times. The rearrangement links TRBV6-1 to TRBJ2-7, with 8 nucleotides matching TRBD2. The CDR3 has 13 amino acids. Trimming removed 7 bases from V and 2 bases from J; junction bases left unmatched: 4. Germline V lookup: CDR1 MNHNS, CDR2 SASEGT. This CDR3 is CASKVAGTYEQYV. The DNA of the CDR3 is TGTGCCAGCAAGGTAGCGGGAACCTACGAGCAGTACGTC.

The sample holds one count of this clone. This rearrangement joins TRBV5-4 to TRBJ2-1; 11 nucleotides align to TRBD2. Germline V gene lookup returns CDR1 SGHNT and CDR2 YYREEE (reference sequence). V was pared by 4 bases and J by 6 bases, with 12 bases of the junction left unmatched. The CDR3 consists of 17 residues. The CDR3 DNA sequence: TGTGCCAGCAGCCCAACCGCCGGGACTAGCGGATTCAATGAGCAGTTCTTC. Amino acids: CASSPTAGTSGFNEQFF.

The rearrangement joins TRBV7-9 to TRBJ2-3; no definite D call. Germline CDR1 is SEHNR and CDR2 is FQNEAQ (reference sequence). CDR3 size: 15 residues. Trimming cost V 1 base and J 0 bases, with 8 bases left between them. This CDR3 reads CASSLVTPSTDTQYF. DNA for the CDR3: TGTGCCAGCAGCTTAGTTACACCGAGCACAGATACGCAGTATTTT.

The chain joins TRBV7-9 to TRBJ2-3; 7 nucleotides line up with TRBD2. The J segment lost 6 bases and the V segment lost 6 bases, leaving 18 bases of the junction unmatched. This CDR3 has 17 amino acids. CDR1 and CDR2 from the germline V gene are SEHNR and FQNEAQ (reference sequence). CDR3 amino acids: CASSSPTTSQYRDTQYF. The CDR3, as DNA: TGTGCCAGCAGTTCACCGACGACTAGCCAATATAGGGATACGCAGTATTTT.

This sequence joins TRBV28 and TRBJ2-3, with TRBD2 matching over 7 bases. The germline V gene has CDR1 MDHEN and CDR2 SYDVKM. V lost 3 bases, J lost 2 bases, and 5 bases stayed unmatched. CDR3 length: 15 amino acids. The CDR3 nucleotides read TGTGCCAGCAGTTTGTTGGGAGGGTTCACAGATACGCAGTATTTT. Encoded protein: CASSLLGGFTDTQYF.

V usage is TRBV5-6 and J usage is TRBJ2-2; the match to TRBD1 covers 8 bases. The CDR3 runs 17 residues. Per the germline V gene, CDR1 is SGHDT and CDR2 is YYEEEE. The J segment lost 0 bases and the V segment lost 0 bases, leaving 4 bases of the junction unmatched. The CDR3 loop reads CASSLAPGGTNTGELFF. CDR3 bases: TGTGCCAGCAGCTTGGCCCCAGGGGGCACGAACACCGGGGAGCTGTTTTTT.

The chain combines TRBV5-7 with TRBJ2-7; D is possibly TRBD1 (6 bases). TRBV5-7 falls under the ORF class, with uncertain function. This CDR3 has 14 amino acids. V lost 4 bases to trimming and J lost 3 bases, with 14 bases between them. CDR3 sequence: CASSPGPDSYEQYF. In DNA form, the CDR3 reads TGTGCCAGCAGCCCGGGCCCGGACAGCTACGAGCAGTACTTC.

The V call is TRBV6-4, the J call TRBJ2-3; 8 bases are shared with TRBD2. Germline V gene sequence: CDR1 MRHNA, CDR2 SNTAGT. This CDR3 region has 13 residues. V lost 4 bases to trimming and J lost 11 bases; unmatched junction nucleotides: 8. Written as DNA, the CDR3 is TGTGCCAGCAGTGTGCGTAGCGGGATAAAGCAGTATTTT. It encodes CASSVRSGIKQYF.

This rearrangement joins TRBV18 to TRBJ2-1; D remains unclear. Trimming pared 6 bases from V and 2 bases from J, leaving 11 bases between. This CDR3 contains 14 residues. CDR1 is KGHSH, CDR2 LQKENI, per germline. CDR3 protein: CASSSGGTYNEQFF. The CDR3 coding sequence is TGTGCCAGCTCGTCAGGTGGCACCTACAATGAGCAGTTCTTC.